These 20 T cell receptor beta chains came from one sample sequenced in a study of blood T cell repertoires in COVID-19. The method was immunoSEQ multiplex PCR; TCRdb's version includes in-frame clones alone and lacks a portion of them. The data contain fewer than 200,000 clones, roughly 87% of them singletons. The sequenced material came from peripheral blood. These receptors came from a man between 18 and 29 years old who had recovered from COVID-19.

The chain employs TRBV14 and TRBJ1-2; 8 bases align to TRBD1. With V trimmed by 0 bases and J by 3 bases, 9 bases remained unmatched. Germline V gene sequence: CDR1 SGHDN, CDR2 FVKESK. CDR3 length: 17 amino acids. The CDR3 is CASSQDATMTGDYGYTF. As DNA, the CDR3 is TGTGCCAGCAGCCAAGATGCAACCATGACAGGGGACTATGGCTACACCTTC.

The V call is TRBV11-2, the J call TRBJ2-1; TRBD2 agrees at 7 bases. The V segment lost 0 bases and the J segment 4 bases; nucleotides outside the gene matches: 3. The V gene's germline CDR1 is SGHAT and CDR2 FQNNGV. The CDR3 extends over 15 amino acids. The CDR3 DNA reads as TGTGCCAGCAGCTTAGACCTGGGAGGGTACAATGAGCAGTTCTTC. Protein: CASSLDLGGYNEQFF.

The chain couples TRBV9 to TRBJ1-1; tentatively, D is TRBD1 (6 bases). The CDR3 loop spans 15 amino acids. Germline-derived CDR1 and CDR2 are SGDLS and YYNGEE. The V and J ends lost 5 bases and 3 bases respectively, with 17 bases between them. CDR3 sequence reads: CASSRGGASDTEAFF. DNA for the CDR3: TGTGCCAGCAGTCGTGGGGGGGCGTCGGACACTGAAGCTTTCTTT.

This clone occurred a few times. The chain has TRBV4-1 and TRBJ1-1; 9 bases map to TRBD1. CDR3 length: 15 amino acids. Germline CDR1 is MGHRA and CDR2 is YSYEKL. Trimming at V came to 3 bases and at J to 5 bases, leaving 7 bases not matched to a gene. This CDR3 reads CASSQTGTGRTEAFF. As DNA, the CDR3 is TGCGCCAGCAGCCAGACCGGGACAGGGAGAACTGAAGCTTTCTTT.

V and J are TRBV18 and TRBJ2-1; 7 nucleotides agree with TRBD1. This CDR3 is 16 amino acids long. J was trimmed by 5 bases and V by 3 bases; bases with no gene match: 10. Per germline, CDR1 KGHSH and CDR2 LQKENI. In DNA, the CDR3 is TGTGCCAGCTCACCTATAAGGGGGCCGTTAGACAATGAGCAGTTCTTC. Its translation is CASSPIRGPLDNEQFF.

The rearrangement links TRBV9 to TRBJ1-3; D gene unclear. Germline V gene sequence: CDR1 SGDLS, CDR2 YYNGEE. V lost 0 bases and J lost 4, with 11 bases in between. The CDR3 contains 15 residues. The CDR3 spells CASSVGPTGGNTIYF. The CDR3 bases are TGTGCCAGCAGCGTAGGTCCCACGGGGGGAAACACCATATATTTT.

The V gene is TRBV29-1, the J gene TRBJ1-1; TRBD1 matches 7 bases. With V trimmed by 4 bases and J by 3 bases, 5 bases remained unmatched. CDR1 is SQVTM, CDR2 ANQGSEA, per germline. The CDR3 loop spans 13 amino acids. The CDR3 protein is CSVAQGQYTEAFF. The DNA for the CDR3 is TGCAGCGTTGCTCAGGGACAGTACACTGAAGCTTTCTTT.

The CDR3 DNA is TGTGCCAGCAGCCCCGGGGGCACAGATACGCAGTATTTT. As protein: CASSPGGTDTQYF. This chain joins TRBV25-1 and TRBJ2-3; TRBD2 is a possible D gene (5 bases). Germline-derived CDR1 and CDR2 are MGHDK and SYGVNS. V dropped 6 bases and J dropped 1 base, with 8 bases sitting between them. This CDR3 spans 13 amino acids.

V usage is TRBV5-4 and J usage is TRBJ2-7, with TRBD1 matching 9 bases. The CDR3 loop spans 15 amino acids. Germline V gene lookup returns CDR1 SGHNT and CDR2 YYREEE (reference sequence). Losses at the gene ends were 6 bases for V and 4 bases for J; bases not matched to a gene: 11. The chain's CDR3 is CASTNGQGNLYEQYF. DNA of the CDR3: TGTGCCAGCACCAACGGACAGGGGAACCTTTACGAGCAGTACTTC.

The CDR3 DNA reads as TGTGCCAGTAGTACGTTAGCAGGGGGCACAGATACGCAGTATTTT. Its protein product is CASSTLAGGTDTQYF. The chain recombines TRBV19 with TRBJ2-3, with D possibly TRBD1 on 6 matching bases. V dropped 4 bases and J dropped 1 base, with 12 bases sitting between them. Germline-derived CDR1 and CDR2 are LNHDA and SQIVND (reference sequence). This CDR3 is built from 15 residues.

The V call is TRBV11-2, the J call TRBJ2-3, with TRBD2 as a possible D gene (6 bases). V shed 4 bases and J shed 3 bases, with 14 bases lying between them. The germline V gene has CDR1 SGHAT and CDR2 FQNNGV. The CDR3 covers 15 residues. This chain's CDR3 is CASSYTSSKTDTQYF. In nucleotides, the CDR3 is TGTGCCAGCAGCTATACTAGCTCGAAAACAGATACGCAGTATTTT.

The CDR3 here is CSVEESGTDTQYF. The CDR3 DNA reads as TGCAGCGTTGAGGAGAGCGGCACAGATACGCAGTATTTT. The chain has TRBV29-1 and TRBJ2-3; D remains ambiguous. Trimming stripped 3 bases from V and 1 base from J, with 8 bases between. Per germline, CDR1 SQVTM and CDR2 ANQGSEA. This CDR3 is 13 amino acids long.

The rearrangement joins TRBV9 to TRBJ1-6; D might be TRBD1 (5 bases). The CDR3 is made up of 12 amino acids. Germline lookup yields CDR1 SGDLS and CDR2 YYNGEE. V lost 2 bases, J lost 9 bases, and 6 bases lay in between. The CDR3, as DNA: TGTGCCAGCAGCGTTGGGGCTTCACCCCTCCACTTT. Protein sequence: CASSVGASPLHF.

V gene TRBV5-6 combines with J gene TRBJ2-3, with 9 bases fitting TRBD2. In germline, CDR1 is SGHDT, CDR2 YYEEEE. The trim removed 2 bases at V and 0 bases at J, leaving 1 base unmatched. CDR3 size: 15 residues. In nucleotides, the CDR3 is TGTGCCAGCAGCTTAAGCGGGAGGAGCACAGATACGCAGTATTTT. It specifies CASSLSGRSTDTQYF. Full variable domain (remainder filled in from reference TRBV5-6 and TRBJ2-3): DAGVTQSPTHLIKTRGQQVTLRCSPKSGHDTVSWYQQALGQGPQFIFQYYEEEERQRGNFPDRFSGHQFPNYSSELNVNALLLGDSALYLCASSLSGRSTDTQYFGPGTRLTVL.

CDR3 sequence: CASSYVAGEGNTQYF. CDR3 DNA sequence: TGTGCCAGCAGTTACGTGGCGGGAGAGGGGAATACGCAGTATTTT. The chain couples TRBV6-9 to TRBJ2-3; 7 bases fit TRBD2. Germline trimming cut 3 bases from V and 7 bases from J; bases unmatched to any gene: 10. The CDR3 extends over 15 amino acids. Per germline, CDR1 MNHGY and CDR2 SVAAGI.

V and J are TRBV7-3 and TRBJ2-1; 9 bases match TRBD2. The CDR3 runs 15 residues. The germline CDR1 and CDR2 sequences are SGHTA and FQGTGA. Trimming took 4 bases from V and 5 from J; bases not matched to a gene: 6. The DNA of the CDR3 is TGTGCCAGCAGCTCCGTCAGCGGGAGGAACAATGAGCAGTTCTTC. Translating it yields CASSSVSGRNNEQFF.

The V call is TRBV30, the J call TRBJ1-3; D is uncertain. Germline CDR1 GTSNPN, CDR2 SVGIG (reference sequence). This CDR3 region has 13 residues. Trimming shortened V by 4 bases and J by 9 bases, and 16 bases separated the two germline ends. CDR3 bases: TGTGCCTGGAACCCACAGTCTGTCGGCACCATATATTTT. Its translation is CAWNPQSVGTIYF.

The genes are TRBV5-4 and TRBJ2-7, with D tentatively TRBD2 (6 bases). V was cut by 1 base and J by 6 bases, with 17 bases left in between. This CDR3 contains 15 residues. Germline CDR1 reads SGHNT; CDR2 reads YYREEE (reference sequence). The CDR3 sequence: CASSLMGREIREQYF. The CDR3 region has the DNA TGTGCCAGCAGCTTGATGGGCCGGGAGATCCGCGAGCAGTACTTC.

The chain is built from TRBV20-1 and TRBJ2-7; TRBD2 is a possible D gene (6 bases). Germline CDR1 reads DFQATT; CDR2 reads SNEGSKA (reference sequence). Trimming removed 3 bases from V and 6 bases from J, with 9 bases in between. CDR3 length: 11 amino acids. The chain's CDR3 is CSARAGPEQYF. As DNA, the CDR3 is TGCAGTGCTAGGGCGGGGCCCGAGCAGTACTTC.

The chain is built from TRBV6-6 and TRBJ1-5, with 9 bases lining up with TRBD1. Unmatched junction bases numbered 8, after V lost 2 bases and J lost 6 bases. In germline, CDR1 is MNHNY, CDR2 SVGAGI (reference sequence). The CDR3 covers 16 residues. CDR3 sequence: CASSYGTGMGVQPQHF. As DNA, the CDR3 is TGTGCCAGCAGTTACGGGACAGGGATGGGTGTTCAGCCCCAGCATTTT.